This T cell receptor beta chain was sequenced in a study of T cell responses to AZD1222 COVID-19 vaccine. Study outcomes and limitations: Repertoires in all cases were sampled only once the peak T cell response had passed. Baseline seropositivity occurred in only 5 to 7 AZD1222 recipients. Most donors were white British, females outnumbered males, and clonal diversity was possibly underestimated. At 160-218 and 743-854, vaccine-associated CD4 TCRs were dominant, and they spanned spike.

This CDR3 is built from 15 residues. Trimming removed 4 bases from V and 3 bases from J; junction bases left unmatched: 5. From germline, CDR1 is SNHLY and CDR2 FYNNEI. As for this clone: Its antigen is not known.

TCRdb's table, derived via immunoSEQ multiplex PCR, lists solely in-frame clones and lacks some. The data hold some 110,000 clones, with about 89% observed a single time. The starting material was peripheral blood, obtained 28 days after the second dose of the MenACWY control vaccine. The rearrangement joins TRBV2 to TRBJ2-3; 9 bases fit TRBD2. This clonotype was obtained from an adult who received the MenACWY meningococcal vaccine as a control. Here the CDR3 reads CASSVERGETDTQYF. In DNA, the CDR3 is TGTGCCAGCAGTGTTGAGCGGGGGGAGACAGATACGCAGTATTTT.